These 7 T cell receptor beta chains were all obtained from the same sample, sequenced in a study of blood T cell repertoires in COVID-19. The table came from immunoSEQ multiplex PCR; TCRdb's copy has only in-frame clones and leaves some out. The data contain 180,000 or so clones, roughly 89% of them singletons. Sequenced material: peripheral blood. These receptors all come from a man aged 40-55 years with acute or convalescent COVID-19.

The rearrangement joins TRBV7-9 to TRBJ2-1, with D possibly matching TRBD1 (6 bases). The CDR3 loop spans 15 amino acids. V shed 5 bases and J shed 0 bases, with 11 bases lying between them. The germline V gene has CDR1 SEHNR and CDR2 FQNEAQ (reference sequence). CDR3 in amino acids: CASSSNRDSYNEQFF. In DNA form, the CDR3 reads TGTGCCAGCAGCAGCAACAGGGACTCCTACAATGAGCAGTTCTTC.

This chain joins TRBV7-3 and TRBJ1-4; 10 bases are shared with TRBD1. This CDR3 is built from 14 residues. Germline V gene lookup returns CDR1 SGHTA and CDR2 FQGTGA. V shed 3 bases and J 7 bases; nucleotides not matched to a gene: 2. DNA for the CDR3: TGTGCCAGCAGCTTGACAGGGGGCTTTGAAAAACTGTTTTTT. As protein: CASSLTGGFEKLFF.

The CDR3 here is CASSRGQSYEQYF. CDR3 nucleotide sequence: TGTGCCAGCAGCCGGGGACAGTCCTACGAGCAGTACTTC. The J gene is TRBJ2-7, the V gene TRBV3-1 (or the pseudogene TRBV3-2); 7 bases are a match to TRBD1. Germline V gives CDR1 LGHDT, CDR2 YNNKEL (reference sequence). This CDR3 spans 13 amino acids. V was pared by 4 bases and J by 1 base, with 1 base of the junction left unmatched.

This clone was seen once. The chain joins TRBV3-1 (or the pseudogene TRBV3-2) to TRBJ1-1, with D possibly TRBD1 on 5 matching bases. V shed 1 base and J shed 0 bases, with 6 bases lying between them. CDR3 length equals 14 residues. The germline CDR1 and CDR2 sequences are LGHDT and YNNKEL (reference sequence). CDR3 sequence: CASSQGQLNTEAFF. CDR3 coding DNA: TGTGCCAGCAGCCAAGGACAGCTGAACACTGAAGCTTTCTTT.

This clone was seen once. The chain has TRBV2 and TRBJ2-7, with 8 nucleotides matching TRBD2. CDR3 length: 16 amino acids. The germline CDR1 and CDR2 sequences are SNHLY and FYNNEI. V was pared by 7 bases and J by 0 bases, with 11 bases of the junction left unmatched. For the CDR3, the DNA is TGTGCCAGCACCCTAGGGTGGGGGACTAGCTCCTACGAGCAGTACTTC. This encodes CASTLGWGTSSYEQYF.

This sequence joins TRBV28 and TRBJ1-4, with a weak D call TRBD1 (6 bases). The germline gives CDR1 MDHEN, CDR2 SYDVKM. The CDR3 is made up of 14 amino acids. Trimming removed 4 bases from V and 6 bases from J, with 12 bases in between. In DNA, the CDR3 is TGTGCCAGCAGTTCCTCAGGGGTGGATGAAAAACTGTTTTTT. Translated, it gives CASSSSGVDEKLFF.

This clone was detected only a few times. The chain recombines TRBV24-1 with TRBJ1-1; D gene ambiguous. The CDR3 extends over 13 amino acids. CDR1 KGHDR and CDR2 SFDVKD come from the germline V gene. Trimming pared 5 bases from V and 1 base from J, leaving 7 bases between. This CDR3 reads CATSAQANTEAFF. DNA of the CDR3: TGTGCCACCAGTGCTCAAGCGAACACTGAAGCTTTCTTT.